This T cell receptor beta chain was captured in a study of cytomegalovirus exposure and HLA in healthy donors. General study findings and limits: In a later analysis, 15,000 to 20,000 TCR beta sequences were associated with HLA alleles at 0.05 false discovery rate. A later analysis found TCR association rates differed by HLA locus, highest for DRB1 and lowest for HLA-C. The study labeled fewer than 200 TCR beta chains cytomegalovirus-associated.

Worth noting for this clone: Its specificity is unknown.

This PCR relied on a set of 60 Vbeta primers and 13 Jbeta primers. The method was immunoSEQ multiplex PCR; TCRdb's version includes in-frame clones alone and lacks a portion of them. Among about 130,000 clones listed, roughly 85% were seen once. The CDR3 is 13 amino acids. V gave up 5 bases and J gave up 8 bases, with 10 bases separating them. Germline CDR1 LGHNT, CDR2 FRNRAP. The chain employs TRBV12-5 and TRBJ1-6, with no clear D. The source is a man aged 35-49 years in good health and CMV-seropositive. Material for sequencing was PBMCs. The CDR3 here is CASGPSGDSPLHF. CDR3 nucleotides: TGTGCTAGTGGTCCCTCCGGGGATTCACCCCTCCACTTT.